These T cell receptor beta chains were read from a single sample in a study of metastatic and nonmetastatic thyroid tumors. TCRdb reanalyzed the PCR reads with MiXCR. The sample shows more than 65,000 clones, 11% to 15% of them seen only once. Source material: blood. These receptors were obtained from a male donor with papillary thyroid cancer or a benign thyroid nodule (not recorded which). Some clones in this sample may be carry-over from other donors' samples. Each CDR3 is given with its conserved first and last residue. Each record gives: J gene, D gene, clone size, V gene, CDR3 protein, CDR3 DNA. A D gene is named only where the DNA matches it firmly. Size tells how often a clone was seen (once, few, many) or the class of an expanded clone, and some rows leave it out.

J gene: TRBJ2-6
D gene: -
clone size: many
V gene: TRBV6-2/TRBV6-3
CDR3 protein: CASSYLRGAAGANVLTF
CDR3 DNA: TGTGCCAGCAGTTACTTGAGGGGCGCGGCTGGGGCCAACGTCCTGACTTTC

J gene: TRBJ2-7
D gene: TRBD2
clone size: many
V gene: TRBV6-1
CDR3 protein: CASSEARLAGSGEQYF
CDR3 DNA: TGTGCCAGCAGTGAAGCGCGACTAGCGGGATCGGGAGAGCAGTACTTC

J gene: TRBJ1-2
D gene: TRBD1
clone size: once
V gene: TRBV20-1
CDR3 protein: CSADPGTGNYGYTF
CDR3 DNA: TGCAGTGCTGACCCTGGGACAGGGAACTATGGCTACACCTTC

J gene: TRBJ2-1
D gene: -
clone size: many
V gene: TRBV12-3/TRBV12-4
CDR3 protein: CASSLSIADEQFF
CDR3 DNA: TGTGCCAGCAGTTTATCCATAGCAGATGAGCAGTTCTTC

J gene: TRBJ2-1
D gene: TRBD2
clone size: -
V gene: TRBV30
CDR3 protein: CAWTQLAGYNEQFF
CDR3 DNA: TGTGCCTGGACTCAACTAGCGGGCTACAATGAGCAGTTCTTC

J gene: TRBJ1-2
D gene: TRBD1
clone size: -
V gene: TRBV9
CDR3 protein: CASSVGQVHNGAYVYTF
CDR3 DNA: TGTGCCAGCAGCGTGGGACAGGTCCACAACGGAGCCTATGTCTACACCTTC

J gene: TRBJ1-2
D gene: -
clone size: many
V gene: TRBV29-1
CDR3 protein: CSVEVDFNYGYTF
CDR3 DNA: TGCAGCGTTGAAGTGGATTTTAACTATGGCTACACCTTC

J gene: TRBJ1-2
D gene: -
clone size: -
V gene: TRBV20-1
CDR3 protein: CSAPPGGVYGYTF
CDR3 DNA: TGCAGTGCTCCCCCGGGGGGGGTCTATGGCTACACCTTC

J gene: TRBJ2-2
D gene: -
clone size: many
V gene: TRBV12-5
CDR3 protein: CASGFHPGELFF
CDR3 DNA: TGTGCTAGTGGTTTCCACCCCGGGGAGCTGTTTTTT

J gene: TRBJ1-1
D gene: -
clone size: many
V gene: TRBV7-6
CDR3 protein: CASSSLGGTEAFF
CDR3 DNA: TGTGCCAGCAGCTCTCTAGGGGGCACTGAAGCTTTCTTT